This T cell receptor (beta chain) was found in a study of cytomegalovirus exposure and HLA in healthy donors. Whole-study context: Earlier sequencing of about 179 million T cells yielded 100 million to 140 million unique TCR beta sequences. Genetic ancestry analysis placed over 75% of the roughly 400 donors that were genotyped in the Caucasian-associated cluster. Points from the study as a whole: The classifier, whose performance was assessed in both the original and validation cohorts, reportedly diagnosed cytomegalovirus status with high specificity and sensitivity. Within an earlier analysis, most TCR beta V segments proved productive either about 90% or about 30% of the time.

The germline gives CDR1 SGDLS, CDR2 YYNGEE. This CDR3 is 15 amino acids long. Trimming cost V 4 bases and J 3 bases, with 13 bases left between them. PCR primers comprised 60 Vbeta and 13 Jbeta primers. Clones were sequenced by immunoSEQ multiplex PCR, and TCRdb holds only the in-frame ones, with some missing. The sample gives 85,000 to 90,000 clones, roughly 80% of which show up once; roughly 2.5% is in the top ten. This clone appeared a few times. What it binds is unknown. The chain recombines TRBV9 with TRBJ1-4; possible D gene TRBD1, 6 bases. This clonotype was obtained from a man aged 25 to 45 in good health and CMV-seronegative. Sequencing was done on a sample of PBMCs. CDR3 region: CASSPDSRSNEKLFF. The CDR3, as DNA: TGTGCCAGCAGCCCGGACAGCCGTTCTAATGAAAAACTGTTTTTT. Complete variable domain (other parts from reference TRBV9 and TRBJ1-4): DSGVTQTPKHLITATGQRVTLRCSPRSGDLSVYWYQQSLDQGLQFLIQYYNGEERAKGNILERFSAQQFPDLHSELNLSSLELGDSALYFCASSPDSRSNEKLFFGSGTQLSVL.